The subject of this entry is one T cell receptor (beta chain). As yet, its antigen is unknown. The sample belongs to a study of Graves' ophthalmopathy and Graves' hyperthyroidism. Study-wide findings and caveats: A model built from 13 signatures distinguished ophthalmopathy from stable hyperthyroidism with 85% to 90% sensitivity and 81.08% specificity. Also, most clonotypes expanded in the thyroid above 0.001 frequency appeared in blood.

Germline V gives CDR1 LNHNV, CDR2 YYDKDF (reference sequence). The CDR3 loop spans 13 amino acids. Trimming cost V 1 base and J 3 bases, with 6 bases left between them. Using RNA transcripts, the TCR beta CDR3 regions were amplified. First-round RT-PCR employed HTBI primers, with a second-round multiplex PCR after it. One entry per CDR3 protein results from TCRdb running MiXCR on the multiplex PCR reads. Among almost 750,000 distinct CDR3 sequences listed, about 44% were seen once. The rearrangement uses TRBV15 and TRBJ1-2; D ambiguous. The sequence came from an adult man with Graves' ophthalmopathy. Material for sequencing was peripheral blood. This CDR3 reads CATSRGTHYGYTF. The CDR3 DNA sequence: TGTGCCACCAGCAGAGGGACCCACTATGGCTACACCTTC.